The text below deals with one T cell receptor beta chain. Its cognate antigen has yet to be identified. Per-nucleotide qualities are absent, and no much larger clonotype sits a single base away. Library preparation used the immunoSEQ multiplex PCR assay. The source study handled its data this way. During preprocessing, nonproductive sequences were removed, along with CDR3s that did not begin with C, did not end with F or W, or were shorter than 7 amino acids. Antigen-specific clonotypes were called with the MANAFEST web app, based on expansion relative to reference and other culture wells. A clone counted as positive if significantly expanded in 2 of 3 replicate wells versus the reference culture at FDR below 0.05. A further requirement for positive clones was significant expansion compared with all other tandem wells, along with an odds ratio above 5. After three terminal residues were trimmed from each end, CDR3 homology was quantified as pairwise Levenshtein distance using the stringdist R package. What TCRdb holds here is the immuneACCESS table cut down to in-frame rearrangements. Part of the clones is not present; checked against another copy, under half of the missing clones reflect an unresolved V gene, and the others are unexplained. For V, J and clone size, that table is used; D and trimming come from the DNA. The sample table holds some 11,000 clones, of which 84% were seen once. Approximately 24% of the sample is taken by the ten largest.

This sample is part of a study of CD4 T cells in relation to SARS-CoV-2 and coronaviruses (dated by TCRdb to the early 2020s). General notes on the study: In the ViraFEST assay, PBMCs were grown with antigen for approximately ten days, and TCR beta CDR3s were then sequenced to identify antigen-specific clonal expansions. Memory CD4+ T cell crossreactivity between SARS-CoV-2 and common cold coronavirus spike proteins was assessed at the TCR clonotype level in the study. An HIV-1 Nef peptide pool or a culture without peptide was used as the negative reference condition. A different, Illumina-based TCR-beta assay was used to sequence expansion assays from other donors in the study. HLA restriction was mapped for shared crossreactive spike epitopes using patient-derived lymphoblastoid cell lines. Samples from three pre-COVID donors and the naive versus memory experiments were sequenced with the Adaptive Biotechnologies TCR-sequencing kit; other data were Illumina-based.

Results and caveats for the whole study, not just this receptor: Crossreactivity analysis was centred on spike protein, so crossreactivity against other viral proteins was not assessed. Around two thirds of donors had memory CD4+ clonotypes that crossrecognized SARS-CoV-2 and at least one common cold coronavirus spike. The study was limited by small numbers of patients and tested TCRs. Because no donor provided both pre-pandemic and post-infection samples, tracing the source of pre-existing responses was limited. Compared with monoreactive clones, crossreactive clones had significantly weaker SARS-CoV-2-driven expansion, a result consistent with antigenic imprinting.

CD4+ T cells from unexposed donors were collected before the COVID-19 pandemic (2011-2018). The EasySep CD4+ T cell isolation kit was used to isolate CD4+ T cells once the cultures had run for about 11 days. As cell numbers permitted, CD4+ T cells from unexposed donors were tested for reactivity to SARS-CoV-2 S and N and to four common cold coronavirus spike pools. Each well held more than 1.5 million PBMCs cultured in IMDM containing roughly 5.2% human AB serum and approximately 9.3 IU/ml IL-2. Half of the culture medium was replaced with fresh IL-2-containing medium on days 3 and 7. In general, every peptide culture condition was set up in three replicate wells. The leukapheresis product used for the unexposed donors was purchased from a commercial source. PBMCs were isolated from leukapheresis product or whole blood by Ficoll-Paque PLUS gradient centrifugation. PBMCs were either used fresh in the expansion assay or cryopreserved at -140 degrees C. The QIAamp Micro DNA Kit was used to extract genomic DNA from the CD4+ T cells.

V is trimmed back by 0 bases and J by 3 bases, and the junction contains 7 bases that no gene match accounts for. Per the germline V gene (reference sequence), LGHDT is the CDR1 and YNNKEL is the CDR2. Including the terminal cysteine and phenylalanine, the CDR3 comprises 17 residues. Only CDR3 DNA remains: 51 bases, in frame from the first base. The sample consisted of CD4+ T cells from PBMCs, cultured in vitro. This receptor was obtained from a human donor in good health. Recombination connected TRBV3-1 (or the pseudogene TRBV3-2) to TRBJ2-5, and TRBD2 matches 10 of the central bases. The CDR3 region reads CASSQDVAGGIEETQYF. Here is the DNA: TGTGCCAGCAGCCAAGATGTAGCGGGGGGTATTGAAGAGACCCAGTACTTC.